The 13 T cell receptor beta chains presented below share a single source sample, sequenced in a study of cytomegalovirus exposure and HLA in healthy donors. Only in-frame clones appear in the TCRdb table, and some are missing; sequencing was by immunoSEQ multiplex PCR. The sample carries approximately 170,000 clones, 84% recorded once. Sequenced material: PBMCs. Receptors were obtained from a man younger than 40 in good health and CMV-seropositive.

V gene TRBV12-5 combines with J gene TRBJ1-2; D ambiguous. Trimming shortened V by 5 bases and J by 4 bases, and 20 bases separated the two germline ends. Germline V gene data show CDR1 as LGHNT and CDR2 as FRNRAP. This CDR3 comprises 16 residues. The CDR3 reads CASGIQSGGGFYGYTF. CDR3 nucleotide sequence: TGTGCTAGTGGTATACAATCAGGTGGAGGATTCTATGGCTACACCTTC.

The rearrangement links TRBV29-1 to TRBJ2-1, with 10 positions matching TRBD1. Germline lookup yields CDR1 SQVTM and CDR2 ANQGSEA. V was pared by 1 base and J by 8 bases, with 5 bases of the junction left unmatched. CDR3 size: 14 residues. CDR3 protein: CSVEASDRGHEQFF. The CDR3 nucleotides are TGCAGCGTTGAAGCGAGCGACAGGGGGCATGAGCAGTTCTTC.

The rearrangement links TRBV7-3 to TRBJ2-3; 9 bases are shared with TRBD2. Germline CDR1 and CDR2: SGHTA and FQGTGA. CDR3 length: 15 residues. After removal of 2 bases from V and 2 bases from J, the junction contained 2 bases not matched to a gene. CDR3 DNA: TGTGCCAGCAGCTTAGCGGGAGGGCCCACAGATACGCAGTATTTT. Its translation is CASSLAGGPTDTQYF.

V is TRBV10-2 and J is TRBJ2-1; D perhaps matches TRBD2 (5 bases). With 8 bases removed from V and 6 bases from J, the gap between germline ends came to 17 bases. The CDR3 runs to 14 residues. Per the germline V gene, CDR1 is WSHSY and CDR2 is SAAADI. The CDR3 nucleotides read TGCGCCAGCTCTACTAGGGCCACTTCCAATGAGCAGTTCTTC. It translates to CASSTRATSNEQFF.

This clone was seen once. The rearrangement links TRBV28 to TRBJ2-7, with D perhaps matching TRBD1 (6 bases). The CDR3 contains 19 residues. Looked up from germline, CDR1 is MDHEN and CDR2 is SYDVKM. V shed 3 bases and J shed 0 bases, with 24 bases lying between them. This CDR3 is CASSFDSGDPWAASYEQYF. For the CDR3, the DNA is TGTGCCAGCAGTTTTGATTCAGGGGACCCCTGGGCGGCCTCCTACGAGCAGTACTTC.

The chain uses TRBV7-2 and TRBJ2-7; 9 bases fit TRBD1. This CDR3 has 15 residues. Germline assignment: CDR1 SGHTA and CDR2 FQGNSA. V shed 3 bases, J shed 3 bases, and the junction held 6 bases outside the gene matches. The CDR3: CASSFTGTGNYEQYF. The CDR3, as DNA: TGTGCCAGCAGCTTCACCGGGACAGGGAACTACGAGCAGTACTTC.

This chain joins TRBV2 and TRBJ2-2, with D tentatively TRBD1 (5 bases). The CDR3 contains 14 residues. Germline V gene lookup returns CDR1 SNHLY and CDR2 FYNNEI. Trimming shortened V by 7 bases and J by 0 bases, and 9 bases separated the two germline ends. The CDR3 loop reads CASKQAANTGELFF. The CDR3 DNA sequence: TGTGCCAGCAAACAGGCCGCGAACACCGGGGAGCTGTTTTTT.

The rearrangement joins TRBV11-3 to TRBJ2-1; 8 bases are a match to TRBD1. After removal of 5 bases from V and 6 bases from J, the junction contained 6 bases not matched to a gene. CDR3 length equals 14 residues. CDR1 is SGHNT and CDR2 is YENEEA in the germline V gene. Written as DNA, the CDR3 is TGTGCCAGCAGCATGCAGGGGGCGGCCAATGAGCAGTTCTTC. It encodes CASSMQGAANEQFF.

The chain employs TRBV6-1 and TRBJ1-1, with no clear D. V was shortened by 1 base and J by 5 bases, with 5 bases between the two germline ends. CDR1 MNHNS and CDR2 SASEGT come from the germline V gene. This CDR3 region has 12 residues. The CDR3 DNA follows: TGTGCCAGCAGTGAAGACGGGACTGAAGCTTTCTTT. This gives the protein CASSEDGTEAFF.

This chain's CDR3 is CASSLLGMSGGGTDTQYF. DNA for the CDR3: TGTGCCAGCAGTTTGCTCGGTATGAGCGGGGGGGGCACAGATACGCAGTATTTT. The chain recombines TRBV28 with TRBJ2-3, with 10 bases matching TRBD2. Per the germline V gene, CDR1 is MDHEN and CDR2 is SYDVKM. The CDR3 loop spans 18 amino acids. V dropped 3 bases and J dropped 1; count of bases not matched to a gene: 10.

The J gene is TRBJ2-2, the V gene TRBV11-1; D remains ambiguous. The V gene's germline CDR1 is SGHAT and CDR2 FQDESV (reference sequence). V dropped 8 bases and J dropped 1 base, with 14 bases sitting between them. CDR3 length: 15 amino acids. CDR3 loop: CASGSGYRNTGELFF. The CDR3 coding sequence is TGTGCCAGCGGCTCAGGTTACCGGAACACCGGGGAGCTGTTTTTT. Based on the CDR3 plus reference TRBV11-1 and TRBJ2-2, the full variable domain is EAEVAQSPRYKITEKSQAVAFWCDPISGHATLYWYRQILGQGPELLVQFQDESVVDDSQLPKDRFSAERLKGVDSTLKIQPAELGDSAMYLCASGSGYRNTGELFFGEGSRLTVL.

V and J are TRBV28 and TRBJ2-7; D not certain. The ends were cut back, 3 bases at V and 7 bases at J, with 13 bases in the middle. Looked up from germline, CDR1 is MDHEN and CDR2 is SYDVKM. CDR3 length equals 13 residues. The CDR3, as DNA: TGTGCCAGCAGTTTCACGTCAGGTGCAGAGCAGTACTTC. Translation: CASSFTSGAEQYF. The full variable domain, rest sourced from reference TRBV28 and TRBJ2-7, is DVKVTQSSRYLVKRTGEKVFLECVQDMDHENMFWYRQDPGLGLRLIYFSYDVKMKEKGDIPEGYSVSREKKERFSLILESASTNQTSMYLCASSFTSGAEQYFGPGTRLTVT.

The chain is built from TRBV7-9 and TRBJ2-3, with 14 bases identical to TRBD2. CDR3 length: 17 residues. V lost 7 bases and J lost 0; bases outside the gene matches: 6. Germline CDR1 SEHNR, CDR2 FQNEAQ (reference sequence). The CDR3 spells CASTIRLAGGSTDTQYF. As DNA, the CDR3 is TGTGCCAGCACGATTAGACTAGCGGGAGGGAGCACAGATACGCAGTATTTT.